These T cell receptor beta chains were read from a single sample in a study of cytomegalovirus exposure and HLA in healthy donors. Libraries were prepared by immunoSEQ multiplex PCR; TCRdb keeps only in-frame clonotypes and omits some of them. The table gives tens of thousands of clones; the top ten clones make up more than 3% of it. The sample taken for sequencing was PBMCs. These receptor sequences come from a woman in her twenties or thirties in good health and CMV-seropositive. CDR3s include the opening cysteine and the closing phenylalanine or tryptophan. A D gene is named only where the DNA matches it firmly.

D,J,V,DNA,CDR3
.,TRBJ1-6,TRBV5-4,TGTGCCAGCAGCCCATATAATTCACCCCTCCACTTT,CASSPYNSPLHF
.,TRBJ2-2,TRBV5-1,TGCGCCAGCAGCGAGCTAGGCACCGGGGAGCTGTTTTTT,CASSELGTGELFF
.,TRBJ2-1,TRBV19,TGTGCCAACAAAGGGGGGGGGAATGAGCAGTTCTTC,CANKGGGNEQFF
.,TRBJ2-5,TRBV6-1,TGTGCCAGCAGTGAATCCCCTGGGAGGGGGGAGACCCAGTACTTC,CASSESPGRGETQYF
TRBD2,TRBJ2-1,TRBV5-4,TGTGCCAGCAGCGTAGGGACTAGCGGGTTTAGATCCTACAATGAGCAGTTCTTC,CASSVGTSGFRSYNEQFF
TRBD1,TRBJ2-6,TRBV19,TGTGCCAGTAGTATCGAGACAGGGACTGGGGCCAACGTCCTGACTTTC,CASSIETGTGANVLTF
.,TRBJ1-4,TRBV10-3,TGTGCCATCAGTGAGCTTCAGGGTGAAAAACTGTTTTTT,CAISELQGEKLFF
TRBD1,TRBJ1-1,TRBV5-1,TGCGCCAGCAGCTTGGTTAGGACAGGGGACACTGAAGCTTTCTTT,CASSLVRTGDTEAFF
TRBD1,TRBJ1-4,TRBV4-1,TGCGCCAGCAGCCAAGATTCGGGGAACAGGGGGCTTTATAATGAAAAACTGTTTTTT,CASSQDSGNRGLYNEKLFF
.,TRBJ2-7,TRBV25-1,TGTGCCAGCAGTGATCCGGACATGAAGCAGTACTTC,CASSDPDMKQYF
.,TRBJ1-1,TRBV28,TGTGCCAGCAGTCCCAGGAATGAAGCTTTCTTT,CASSPRNEAFF
.,TRBJ2-1,TRBV28,TGTGCCAGCAGTGGAAGACAGGGACTCTCCTACAATGAGCAGTTCTTC,CASSGRQGLSYNEQFF
TRBD2,TRBJ2-1,TRBV11-2,TGTGCCAGCAGCTTCCCGACCGCGGGGGTGAATGAGCAGTTCTTC,CASSFPTAGVNEQFF
.,TRBJ2-2,TRBV5-4,TGTGCCAGCAGCTTGGACCCGGGACAGAACACCGGGGAGCTGTTTTTT,CASSLDPGQNTGELFF
TRBD2,TRBJ2-7,TRBV11-2,TGTGCCAGCAGCACCCCCGGGGGGGGCCAATACGAGCAGTACTTC,CASSTPGGGQYEQYF
.,TRBJ2-7,TRBV6-6,TGTGCCAGCAGTTACCTCAGGATTTTTGGCGAGCAGTACTTC,CASSYLRIFGEQYF
TRBD1,TRBJ1-6,TRBV5-6,TGTGCCAGCAGCTCTTCGGGGACAGGGGTGGGTAATTCACCCCTCCACTTT,CASSSSGTGVGNSPLHF
.,TRBJ2-1,TRBV2,TGTGCCAGCAGTGATGGGGGGGCAGTATCCTACAATGAGCAGTTCTTC,CASSDGGAVSYNEQFF
TRBD2,TRBJ2-1,TRBV7-2,TGTGCCAGCAGTTCATCGAGCGGGGGGGACTACAATGAGCAGTTCTTC,CASSSSSGGDYNEQFF
TRBD1,TRBJ1-4,TRBV28,TGTGCCAGCAGTTTATCACCCGGACAGGGGGCTAATGAAAAACTGTTTTTT,CASSLSPGQGANEKLFF
.,TRBJ2-3,TRBV7-2,TGTGCCAGCAGCTTTACAGGGATTAGCACAGATACGCAATATTTT,CASSFTGISTDTQYF
TRBD2,TRBJ2-7,TRBV4-1,TGCGCCAGCAGCCAAGGACTAGCGGCCTCTTACGAGCAGTACTTC,CASSQGLAASYEQYF